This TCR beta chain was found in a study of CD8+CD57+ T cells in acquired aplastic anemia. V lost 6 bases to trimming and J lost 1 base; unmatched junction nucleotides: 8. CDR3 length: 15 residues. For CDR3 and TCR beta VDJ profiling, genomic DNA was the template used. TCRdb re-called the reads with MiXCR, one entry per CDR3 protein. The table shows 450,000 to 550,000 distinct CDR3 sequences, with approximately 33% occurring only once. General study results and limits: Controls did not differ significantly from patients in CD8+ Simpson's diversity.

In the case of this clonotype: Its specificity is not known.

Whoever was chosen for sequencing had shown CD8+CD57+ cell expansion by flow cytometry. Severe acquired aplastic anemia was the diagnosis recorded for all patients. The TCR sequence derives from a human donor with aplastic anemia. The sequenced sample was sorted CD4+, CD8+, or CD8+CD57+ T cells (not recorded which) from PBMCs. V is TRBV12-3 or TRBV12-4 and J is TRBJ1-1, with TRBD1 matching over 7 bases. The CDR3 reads CASSQMGQTNTEAFF. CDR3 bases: TGTGCCAGCAGCCAAATGGGACAGACGAACACTGAAGCTTTCTTT.